What follows are 20 T cell receptor beta chains derived from one specimen sequenced in a study of blood T cell repertoires in COVID-19. Measured with immunoSEQ multiplex PCR; TCRdb has only the in-frame clones, and not every one. Found here are fewer than 350,000 clones, around 89% of them singletons; the top ten hold 9.5%. The sequencing sample was made of PBMCs or T cells enriched from blood (not recorded which). Receptors originate from a woman aged 40 to 50 who had recovered from COVID-19.

J is TRBJ1-2 and V is TRBV28; D remains unclear. CDR1 is MDHEN, CDR2 SYDVKM, per germline. Trimming stripped 4 bases from V and 4 bases from J, with 13 bases between. The CDR3 runs to 14 residues. The DNA for the CDR3 is TGTGCCAGCAGTTCAGTGGTCCAAACCTATGGCTACACCTTC. Its protein is CASSSVVQTYGYTF.

This chain joins TRBV30 and TRBJ1-5, with 10 bases matching TRBD1. V shed 0 bases and J 5 bases; nucleotides not matched to a gene: 4. The CDR3 is 15 residues long. The V gene's germline CDR1 is GTSNPN and CDR2 SVGIG (reference sequence). The CDR3 is CAWSVPTGGYQPQHF. The DNA of the CDR3 is TGTGCCTGGAGTGTACCGACAGGGGGCTATCAGCCCCAGCATTTT.

V gene TRBV7-3 combines with J gene TRBJ2-3; TRBD2 matches 9 bases. The CDR3 is made up of 18 amino acids. Germline V gives CDR1 SGHTA, CDR2 FQGTGA. J lost 1 base, V lost 1 base, and 9 bases had no gene match. CDR3 in amino acids: CASSLKPHLAGGTDTQYF. Written as DNA, the CDR3 is TGTGCCAGCAGCTTAAAGCCCCACTTAGCGGGAGGCACAGATACGCAGTATTTT.

CDR3: CASSQQGSNEKLFF. CDR3 nucleotides: TGCGCCAGCAGCCAACAGGGTAGTAATGAAAAACTGTTTTTT. The chain combines TRBV4-3 with TRBJ1-4; a possible D gene is TRBD1 (5 bases). The CDR3 totals 14 residues. The germline gives CDR1 LGHNA, CDR2 YSLEER. V lost 2 bases and J 4 bases, leaving 8 bases between the germline ends.

The chain recombines TRBV9 with TRBJ1-1; TRBD1 matches 8 bases. With V trimmed by 3 bases and J by 7 bases, 5 bases remained unmatched. Germline V lookup: CDR1 SGDLS, CDR2 YYNGEE. This CDR3 has 13 residues. The CDR3, as DNA: TGTGCCAGCAGCGACCCAGGACAGGGTGAAGCTTTCTTT. As protein: CASSDPGQGEAFF.

The chain employs TRBV9 and TRBJ2-7; D not resolved. V lost 4 bases, J lost 0 bases, and 11 bases lay in between. Per the germline V gene, CDR1 is SGDLS and CDR2 is YYNGEE. The CDR3 runs 14 residues. In DNA, the CDR3 is TGTGCCAGCAGCCCCGCTACCCTCTCCTACGAGCAGTACTTC. Amino acid sequence: CASSPATLSYEQYF.

The chain has TRBV6-5 and TRBJ2-5, with D uncertain. Germline CDR1 reads MNHEY; CDR2 reads SVGAGI. This CDR3 is 12 amino acids long. The V and J ends lost 4 bases and 4 bases respectively, with 7 bases between them. The CDR3 loop reads CASSSPLETQYF. CDR3 coding DNA: TGTGCCAGCAGTTCCCCACTAGAGACCCAGTACTTC.

V gene TRBV11-1 combines with J gene TRBJ1-4; TRBD1 matches at 8 bases. Germline CDR1 reads SGHAT; CDR2 reads FQDESV (reference sequence). V lost 5 bases, J lost 8 bases, and 7 bases stayed unmatched. The CDR3 runs 14 residues. The CDR3 coding sequence is TGTGCCAGCAGCACCGGGACAGGCGGAGAAAAACTGTTTTTT. It codes for CASSTGTGGEKLFF.

The gene calls are TRBV9 and TRBJ2-7; 7 bases are shared with TRBD1. Trimming removed 3 bases from V and 1 base from J; junction bases left unmatched: 4. CDR1 is SGDLS, CDR2 YYNGEE, per germline. The CDR3 runs 14 residues. The CDR3 region is CASSARQGSYEQYF. In DNA, the CDR3 is TGTGCCAGCAGCGCCAGACAGGGATCCTACGAGCAGTACTTC.

V gene TRBV11-2 combines with J gene TRBJ2-7, with D possibly matching TRBD1 (5 bases). From germline, CDR1 is SGHAT and CDR2 FQNNGV. The CDR3 sequence is 14 residues long. Trimming stripped 8 bases from V and 3 bases from J, with 17 bases between. The CDR3 spells CASSWGRQDYEQYF. CDR3 nucleotides: TGTGCCAGCTCCTGGGGCAGGCAAGACTACGAGCAGTACTTC.

The chain is built from TRBV28 and TRBJ2-1, with D possibly matching TRBD2 (5 bases). The germline V gene has CDR1 MDHEN and CDR2 SYDVKM. This CDR3 is 17 amino acids long. Trimming removed 1 base from V and 4 bases from J, with 17 bases in between. CDR3 nucleotides: TGTGCCAGCAGTTTATTCGGTCTAGCAAGGGCTTACAATGAGCAGTTCTTC. It specifies CASSLFGLARAYNEQFF.

This clone was counted a single time. The chain has TRBV19 and TRBJ2-2, with 7 bases aligning to TRBD2. CDR3 length: 15 amino acids. Germline assignment: CDR1 LNHDA and CDR2 SQIVND (reference sequence). The trim removed 5 bases at V and 4 bases at J, leaving 7 bases unmatched. The CDR3 nucleotides read TGTGCCAGTAGTCCCCTTAGCGGGTCCACCGGGGAGCTGTTTTTT. It codes for CASSPLSGSTGELFF.

J is TRBJ2-5 and V is TRBV1; TRBD2 reflects the table's D call only, with no check against the DNA. TRBV1 is a known pseudogene. There are 17 residues in the CDR3. The CDR3 coding sequence is TGCACCAGCCCCCTGGGGTTAGCGGGAGGGCTAGGGGAGACCCAGTACTTC. Translating it yields CTSPLGLAGGLGETQYF.

The chain recombines TRBV2 with TRBJ1-6; no clear D gene. The CDR3 length is 14 residues. V lost 1 base and J lost 10, with 11 bases in between. From germline, CDR1 is SNHLY and CDR2 FYNNEI. The chain's CDR3 is CASSEGPVRSPLHF. The CDR3 DNA follows: TGTGCCAGCAGTGAAGGCCCAGTAAGATCACCCCTCCACTTT.

The chain employs TRBV28 and TRBJ2-7; D is ambiguous. The CDR3 is 12 residues long. The V gene lost 8 bases and the J gene lost 2 bases, with 10 bases spanning the gap. Germline V gene data show CDR1 as MDHEN and CDR2 as SYDVKM. Written as DNA, the CDR3 is TGTGCCAGCGAAGGCAGGACCTACGAGCAGTACTTC. It codes for CASEGRTYEQYF.

V usage is TRBV7-6 and J usage is TRBJ2-1; 7 nucleotides match TRBD2. This CDR3 has 16 residues. CDR1 is SGHVS, CDR2 FNYEAQ, per germline. V was clipped by 7 bases and J by 0 bases; unmatched bases: 9. CDR3 sequence reads: CASTLGAGSSYNEQFF. CDR3 sequence (DNA): TGTGCCAGCACCCTAGGAGCGGGGAGCTCCTACAATGAGCAGTTCTTC.

This rearrangement joins TRBV5-1 to TRBJ1-6, with a tentative D call TRBD1 (6 bases). V lost 3 bases and J 5 bases, leaving 9 bases between the germline ends. The CDR3 has 14 residues. CDR1 is SGHRS, CDR2 YFSETQ, per germline. CDR3 protein: CASSYGQNNSPLHF. CDR3 nucleotide sequence: TGCGCCAGCAGCTATGGACAGAATAATTCACCCCTCCACTTT.

CDR3 in amino acids: CATATGIRETQYF. The DNA of the CDR3 is TGTGCCACCGCGACAGGGATCCGGGAGACCCAGTACTTC. This chain connects TRBV24-1 to TRBJ2-5; the match to TRBD1 covers 7 bases. The ends lost 9 bases at V and 5 bases at J; junction bases unmatched: 8. Looked up from germline, CDR1 is KGHDR and CDR2 is SFDVKD. The CDR3 runs to 13 residues.

This chain joins TRBV11-3 and TRBJ2-5, with D maybe TRBD2 (6 bases). Germline V gene data show CDR1 as SGHNT and CDR2 as YENEEA. The CDR3 covers 14 residues. Trimming cost V 3 bases and J 3 bases, with 11 bases left between them. CDR3 DNA sequence: TGTGCCAGCAGCTTCGGGGGAGAGGAAGAGACCCAGTACTTC. Protein: CASSFGGEEETQYF.

The chain links TRBV28 to TRBJ2-7; D gene ambiguous. Germline CDR1 reads MDHEN; CDR2 reads SYDVKM. The CDR3 covers 13 residues. Trimming shortened V by 3 bases and J by 3 bases, and 9 bases separated the two germline ends. DNA for the CDR3: TGTGCCAGCAGTTTGAGCGCCAGCTACGAGCAGTACTTC. Encoded protein: CASSLSASYEQYF.